The 9 T cell receptor beta chains listed next were all sequenced from one sample in a study of cytomegalovirus exposure and HLA in healthy donors. The PCR contained 60 Vbeta and 13 Jbeta primers. Sequencing was performed with immunoSEQ multiplex PCR; in TCRdb, only in-frame clones are kept and a portion is missing. This sample has more than 85,000 clones, with roughly 69% found just once. Sequencing was carried out using PBMCs. The receptors here all came from a woman aged 25 to 39 in good health and CMV-seronegative.

The genes are TRBV30 and TRBJ1-3; D remains ambiguous. Germline CDR1 reads GTSNPN; CDR2 reads SVGIG (reference sequence). The CDR3 covers 10 residues. V lost 8 bases and J lost 8, with 10 bases in between. The CDR3 DNA reads as TGTGCCCCCTGGAGACACACCATATATTTT. This gives the protein CAPWRHTIYF.

This clone was seen a handful of times. At the DNA level, this CDR3 is encoded by other sequences in the same sample as well. The V call is TRBV6-1, the J call TRBJ1-2; tentatively, D is TRBD1 (6 bases). Germline V lookup: CDR1 MNHNS, CDR2 SASEGT. With 4 bases removed from V and 1 base from J, the gap between germline ends came to 7 bases. The CDR3 covers 13 residues. The CDR3 reads CASSVDSNYGYTF. CDR3 in DNA: TGTGCCAGCAGTGTGGACAGTAACTATGGCTACACCTTC.

This chain connects TRBV27 to TRBJ1-5; D is unclear. Germline values: CDR1 MNHEY, CDR2 SMNVEV (reference sequence). V was cut by 2 bases and J by 3 bases, with 8 bases left in between. The CDR3 covers 14 residues. CDR3: CASSLIADNQPQHF. The CDR3 DNA follows: TGTGCCAGCAGTTTAATCGCAGACAATCAGCCCCAGCATTTT.

The chain joins TRBV7-9 to TRBJ2-1; D is possibly TRBD1 (6 bases). The CDR3 length is 16 residues. Germline values: CDR1 SEHNR, CDR2 FQNEAQ (reference sequence). Trimming removed 4 bases at V and 6 bases at J, with 19 bases between. CDR3 protein: CASSWTAGTGFNEQFF. The CDR3 DNA sequence: TGTGCCAGCAGCTGGACAGCCGGGACGGGTTTCAATGAGCAGTTCTTC.

V gene TRBV7-2 combines with J gene TRBJ1-1, with no clear D. This CDR3 is 14 amino acids long. The germline V gene encodes CDR1 SGHTA and CDR2 FQGNSA. Trimming stripped 2 bases from V and 6 bases from J, with 13 bases between. CDR3 sequence reads: CASSLRRDSSEAFF. The CDR3 DNA reads TGTGCCAGCAGCTTAAGGAGGGATTCCTCTGAAGCTTTCTTT. The variable domain in full, with the rest retrieved from reference TRBV7-2 and TRBJ1-1, is GAGVSQSPSNKVTEKGKDVELRCDPISGHTALYWYRQSLGQGLEFLIYFQGNSAPDKSGLPSDRFSAERTGGSVSTLTIQRTQQEDSAVYLCASSLRRDSSEAFFGQGTRLTVV.

CDR3 region: CASSLGSGTPNTEAFF. The CDR3 DNA follows: TGTGCCAGCAGCTTAGGTTCAGGGACACCTAACACTGAAGCTTTCTTT. J is TRBJ1-1 and V is TRBV7-9; possible D gene TRBD1, 6 bases. Germline V CDR1 and CDR2: SEHNR, FQNEAQ (reference sequence). The ends were cut back, 1 base at V and 2 bases at J, with 14 bases in the middle. The CDR3 spans 16 residues.

The rearrangement links TRBV5-1 to TRBJ2-2; TRBD2 matches at 9 bases. Unmatched junction bases numbered 11, after V lost 4 bases and J lost 7 bases. The CDR3 covers 16 residues. CDR1 is SGHRS, CDR2 YFSETQ, per germline. CDR3 sequence (DNA): TGCGCCAGCAGCGCGCGGGGGGGGACAGCGGTCGGGGAGCTGTTTTTT. Amino acid sequence: CASSARGGTAVGELFF.

CDR3 bases: TGTGCCAGCAGTTTAGCGGGGGCCTACTATGGCTACACCTTC. As protein: CASSLAGAYYGYTF. The chain employs TRBV27 and TRBJ1-2; tentatively, D is TRBD1 (6 bases). Trimming shortened V by 2 bases and J by 3 bases, and 10 bases separated the two germline ends. Germline V gene sequence: CDR1 MNHEY, CDR2 SMNVEV (reference sequence). The CDR3 contains 14 residues.

V is TRBV7-2 and J is TRBJ2-7; no firm D call. Germline V gives CDR1 SGHTA, CDR2 FQGNSA. The CDR3 totals 15 residues. V dropped 2 bases and J dropped 1 base, with 12 bases sitting between them. CDR3 DNA sequence: TGTGCCAGCAGCTTAATTCGACAAACTTCCTACGAGCAGTACTTC. Protein sequence: CASSLIRQTSYEQYF.